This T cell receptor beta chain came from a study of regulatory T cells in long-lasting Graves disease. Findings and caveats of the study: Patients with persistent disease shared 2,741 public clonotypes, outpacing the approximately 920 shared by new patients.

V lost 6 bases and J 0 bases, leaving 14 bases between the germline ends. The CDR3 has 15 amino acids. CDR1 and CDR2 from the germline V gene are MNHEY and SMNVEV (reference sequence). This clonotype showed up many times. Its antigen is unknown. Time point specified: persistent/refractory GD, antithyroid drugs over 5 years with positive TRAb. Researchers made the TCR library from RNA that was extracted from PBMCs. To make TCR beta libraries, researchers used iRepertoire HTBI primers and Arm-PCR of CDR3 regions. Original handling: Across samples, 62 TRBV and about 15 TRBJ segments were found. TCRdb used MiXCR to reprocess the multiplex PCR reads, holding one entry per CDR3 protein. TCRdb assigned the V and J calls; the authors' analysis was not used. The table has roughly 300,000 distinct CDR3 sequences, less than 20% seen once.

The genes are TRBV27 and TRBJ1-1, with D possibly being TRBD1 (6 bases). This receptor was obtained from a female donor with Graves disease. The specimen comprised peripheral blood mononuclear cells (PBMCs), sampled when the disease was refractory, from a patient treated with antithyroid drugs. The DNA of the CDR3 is TGTGCCAGCAGAACGGGGGCGAACCTGAACACTGAAGCTTTCTTT. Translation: CASRTGANLNTEAFF.